One and the same sample provided the 12 T cell receptor beta chains below, sequenced in a study of human T cells and chemical hapten exposure. TCRdb re-analysed the RACE reads in MiXCR, keeping a single row per CDR3 protein. The sample shows under 200,000 distinct CDR3 sequences, around 30% of them seen only once. Time point noted: pre-sensitization, week 0. As to treatment: therapeutic diphenylcyclopropenone sensitization with weekly scalp DPC. The sequencing here drew on whole blood, taken in connection with sensitization to the hapten diphenylcyclopropenone (DPC). All receptors derive from a woman between 25 and 40 years old with alopecia areata. Some clones in this sample may be carry-over from other donors' samples.

V gene TRBV7-3 combines with J gene TRBJ2-1; D might be TRBD2 (6 bases). Germline CDR1 reads SGHTA; CDR2 reads FQGTGA. V lost 2 bases and J 3 bases, leaving 11 bases between the germline ends. CDR3 length equals 15 residues. The CDR3 reads CASSLAGPDYNEQFF. The CDR3 region has the DNA TGTGCCAGCAGCTTAGCGGGGCCCGACTACAATGAGCAGTTCTTC.

This clonotype occurred a few times. The V and J genes are TRBV6-1 and TRBJ1-6, with a possible D match to TRBD1 (6 bases). V was clipped by 7 bases and J by 7 bases, with 23 bases between them. The CDR3 has 17 amino acids. The germline CDR1 and CDR2 sequences are MNHNS and SASEGT. The CDR3 bases are TGTGCCAGCAATATACGACACACGGGCAGGGGAAATTCACCCCTCCACTTT. Encoded protein: CASNIRHTGRGNSPLHF.

J is TRBJ2-4 and V is TRBV7-2, with 7 bases lining up with TRBD1. With V trimmed by 0 bases and J by 3 bases, 2 bases remained unmatched. Germline-derived CDR1 and CDR2 are SGHTA and FQGNSA. The length of the CDR3 is 15 residues. CDR3 region: CASSLAGQHKNIQYF. The CDR3 coding sequence is TGTGCCAGCAGCTTAGCGGGACAGCACAAAAACATTCAGTACTTC.

V is TRBV11-3 and J is TRBJ2-1, with a possible D match to TRBD1 (6 bases). V shed 5 bases and J shed 4 bases, with 12 bases lying between them. The CDR3 runs to 14 residues. Germline CDR1 reads SGHNT; CDR2 reads YENEEA. The CDR3 DNA follows: TGTGCCAGCAGCCCGAGCGGACAGTACAATGAGCAGTTCTTC. Its translation is CASSPSGQYNEQFF.

This clonotype turned up a few times. The chain recombines TRBV20-1 with TRBJ1-1, with 9 bases matching TRBD1. This CDR3 is built from 15 residues. Germline CDR1 is DFQATT and CDR2 is SNEGSKA (reference sequence). V was pared by 2 bases and J by 5 bases, with 9 bases of the junction left unmatched. CDR3 DNA: TGCAGTGCTAGAAACCTACAGGGGGCCGTGACTGAAGCTTTCTTT. Translated: CSARNLQGAVTEAFF.

This clonotype was counted only a few times. The chain combines TRBV5-1 with TRBJ2-5, with D possibly matching TRBD2 (5 bases). CDR1 is SGHRS, CDR2 YFSETQ, per germline. V was shortened by 5 bases and J by 5 bases, with 13 bases between the two germline ends. This CDR3 contains 13 residues. As DNA, the CDR3 is TGCGCCAGCAGGGCGGGCCCACTCGAGACCCAGTACTTC. As protein: CASRAGPLETQYF.

The rearrangement uses TRBV29-1 and TRBJ2-7; the match to TRBD1 covers 7 bases. J gave up 2 bases and V 7 bases, and 11 bases lay outside the gene matches. This CDR3 spans 14 amino acids. Germline CDR1 and CDR2: SQVTM and ANQGSEA. CDR3 protein: CSAEGQAVAYEQYF. The CDR3 nucleotides are TGCAGCGCCGAAGGACAGGCCGTCGCCTACGAGCAGTACTTC.

V usage is TRBV7-2 and J usage is TRBJ1-5; no definite D call. The germline V gene has CDR1 SGHTA and CDR2 FQGNSA. The CDR3 has 14 amino acids. The germline V and J ends were trimmed by 1 base and 6 bases, with 10 bases remaining between them. In DNA form, the CDR3 reads TGTGCCAGCAGCTTAGGTGGGTCCGCTCAGCCCCAGCATTTT. This translates into CASSLGGSAQPQHF.

V usage is TRBV2 and J usage is TRBJ1-1; 8 bases align to TRBD1. The CDR3 runs to 14 residues. V dropped 5 bases and J dropped 5; count of bases not matched to a gene: 7. CDR1 and CDR2 from the germline V gene are SNHLY and FYNNEI. The CDR3 reads CASSSTGGETEAFF. Here the CDR3 DNA reads TGTGCCAGCAGTTCCACAGGGGGGGAAACTGAAGCTTTCTTT.

CDR3: CATQVYNEQFF. The CDR3 DNA sequence: TGTGCCACCCAGGTCTACAATGAGCAGTTCTTC. The V gene is TRBV28, the J gene TRBJ2-1; D is unclear. Between the trimmed V and J ends, which lost 10 bases and 3 bases, there was a span of 7 bases. The CDR3 runs to 11 residues. Germline CDR1 reads MDHEN; CDR2 reads SYDVKM.

This clonotype was seen a handful of times. V and J are TRBV11-3 and TRBJ2-2; possibly TRBD1 for D (5 bases). V was shortened by 1 base and J by 2 bases, with 14 bases between the two germline ends. Germline CDR1 reads SGHNT; CDR2 reads YENEEA. This CDR3 has 17 amino acids. The CDR3 sequence: CASSLGAGSGNTGELFF. DNA of the CDR3: TGTGCCAGCAGCTTAGGGGCAGGGTCCGGTAACACCGGGGAGCTGTTTTTT.

This clonotype was picked up a small number of times. The genes are TRBV15 and TRBJ1-2; D call uncertain. Germline loops: CDR1 LNHNV, CDR2 YYDKDF (reference sequence). Trimming took off 0 bases at V and 8 bases at J, with 13 bases between the two ends. CDR3 length: 14 amino acids. CDR3 sequence (DNA): TGTGCCACCAGCAGAGATAGGAGGTCGGGAGGCTACACCTTC. Protein product: CATSRDRRSGGYTF.